The 27 T cell receptor beta chains presented below share a single source sample, sequenced in a study of T cell repertoires in aging, cancer and after chemotherapy. TCR beta rearrangements were amplified from peripheral blood genomic DNA. TRB rearrangements spanning V, D and J were amplified using mixed TRB-A/B primers. MiXCR, applied by TCRdb to the multiplex PCR reads, yields one record per CDR3 protein. The sample lists around 2,500 distinct CDR3 sequences; 20% to 25% were seen once. Sequenced input: blood. These receptors were taken from a human donor with a solid tumor.

This clonotype is judged large (0.1 to 1%). This sequence joins TRBV30 and TRBJ1-5; D not resolved. V lost 1 base and J lost 7, with 11 bases in between. This CDR3 comprises 13 residues. CDR1 and CDR2 from the germline V gene are GTSNPN and SVGIG (reference sequence). The chain's CDR3 is CAWSGGSMQPQHF. The DNA of the CDR3 is TGTGCCTGGAGTGGAGGGTCCATGCAGCCCCAGCATTTT.

This clonotype was recorded a few times. An end of the junction does not agree with germline; a read error may underlie this. The J gene is TRBJ2-1, the V gene TRBV7-2; D is undetermined. CDR1 and CDR2 (germline): SGHTA, FQGNSA. The CDR3 runs to 15 residues. Here the CDR3 DNA reads TGTGCTAGCAGCCCCCAGATGGACGGTTACAATGAGCAGTTCTTC. Protein: CASSPQMDGYNEQFF.

This clonotype is termed medium-sized. V and J are TRBV6-1 and TRBJ2-5, with 10 bases aligning to TRBD2. Trimming removed 6 bases from V and 3 bases from J; junction bases left unmatched: 1. CDR1 is MNHNS and CDR2 is SASEGT in the germline V gene. The CDR3 has 13 amino acids. CDR3 coding DNA: TGTGCCAGCAGGAGCGGGGGGGAAGAGACCCAGTACTTC. Its protein product is CASRSGGEETQYF.

By proportion, this clonotype is large (0.1 to 1%). The CDR3 region is CASSYSFPQGGNQPQHF. CDR3 in DNA: TGTGCCAGCAGTTACTCGTTCCCGCAGGGGGGGAATCAGCCCCAGCATTTT. The rearrangement joins TRBV6-5 to TRBJ1-5; 7 bases fit TRBD1. V gave up 0 bases and J gave up 4 bases; unmatched junction bases: 9. The CDR3 spans 17 residues. Germline CDR1 is MNHEY and CDR2 is SVGAGI.

In regard to this clonotype: Just one base apart from a much larger clone, this may be a read error. J is TRBJ1-2 and V is TRBV6-5, with D unresolved. Germline CDR1 reads MNHEY; CDR2 reads SVGAGI. The length of the CDR3 is 16 residues. Deletions cut 0 bases from V and 4 bases from J, with 15 bases between. CDR3 protein: CASSYSVVACPYGYTF. CDR3 DNA: TGTGCCAGCAGTTACTCAGTTGTAGCGTGCCCCTATGGCTACACCTTC.

This clonotype is termed medium-sized. The rearrangement links TRBV6-4 to TRBJ1-2; a weak D match, TRBD1 (5 bases). Deletions cut 6 bases from V and 1 base from J, with 9 bases between. Germline V gene data show CDR1 as MRHNA and CDR2 as SNTAGT. This CDR3 has 13 residues. The CDR3 sequence: CASSTGHNYGYTF. Here the CDR3 DNA reads TGTGCCAGCAGCACAGGACATAACTATGGCTACACCTTC.

The V and J genes are TRBV29-1 and TRBJ2-3, with a possible D match to TRBD1 (5 bases). Germline loops: CDR1 SQVTM, CDR2 ANQGSEA. CDR3 length: 14 amino acids. V was clipped by 6 bases and J by 2 bases, with 15 bases between them. CDR3 sequence reads: CSVYPQGNTDTQYF. The CDR3 nucleotides read TGCAGCGTATACCCCCAGGGAAACACAGATACGCAGTATTTT.

This rearrangement joins TRBV28 to TRBJ2-4, with 8 bases that match TRBD2. In germline, CDR1 is MDHEN, CDR2 SYDVKM. This CDR3 comprises 16 residues. The V and J ends lost 1 base and 2 bases, in that order; junction bases with no gene match: 4. The CDR3 loop is CASSLFAGGPKNIQYF. The CDR3 DNA follows: TGTGCCAGCAGTTTATTTGCGGGGGGACCCAAAAACATTCAGTACTTC.

This clonotype ranks as medium-sized. The chain joins TRBV19 to TRBJ2-2; a weak D match, TRBD2 (5 bases). V lost 3 bases and J lost 2, with 7 bases in between. The CDR3 consists of 14 residues. Per the germline V gene, CDR1 is LNHDA and CDR2 is SQIVND (reference sequence). For the CDR3, the DNA is TGTGCCAGTAGTATTCTAGCAAACACCGGGGAGCTGTTTTTT. Protein product: CASSILANTGELFF.

The genes are TRBV7-9 and TRBJ2-2, with 7 bases fitting TRBD1. J lost 4 bases, V lost 5 bases, and 16 bases had no gene match. This CDR3 comprises 18 residues. Germline-derived CDR1 and CDR2 are SEHNR and FQNEAQ (reference sequence). Written as DNA, the CDR3 is TGTGCCAGCAGCCGGGGAATAGGGGGCCCGGACCGCACCGGGGAGCTGTTTTTT. Translation: CASSRGIGGPDRTGELFF.

The CDR3 DNA reads as TGCAGTGCTACCCTCAGGACAGGGGGCGGCTACACCTTC. Translation gives CSATLRTGGGYTF. The genes are TRBV20-1 and TRBJ1-2; TRBD1 agrees at 11 bases. The CDR3 covers 13 residues. Per the germline V gene, CDR1 is DFQATT and CDR2 is SNEGSKA (reference sequence). After removal of 4 bases from V and 8 bases from J, the junction contained 6 bases not matched to a gene.

Concerning this clonotype itself: A read error may explain this, as a much larger clone is one base away. The chain combines TRBV20-1 with TRBJ1-2, with 10 bases identical to TRBD1. This CDR3 region has 12 residues. Germline CDR1 DFQATT, CDR2 SNEGSKA (reference sequence). The CDR3 sequence is CSVTDRGYGHTF. CDR3 nucleotides: TGCAGTGTGACGGACAGGGGGTATGGCCACACCTTC.

Sample share makes this clonotype medium-sized. V is TRBV7-2 and J is TRBJ1-2; D might be TRBD1 (6 bases). The CDR3 extends over 15 amino acids. The germline V and J ends were trimmed by 5 bases and 5 bases, with 18 bases remaining between them. The germline V gene has CDR1 SGHTA and CDR2 FQGNSA. The CDR3 DNA reads TGTGCCAGCAGCCCGAAGGTCGGGACATATTATGGCTACACCTTC. Translation: CASSPKVGTYYGYTF.

In this sample, this clonotype is medium-sized. V and J are TRBV5-6 and TRBJ2-2; D unclear. This CDR3 has 15 amino acids. Looked up from germline, CDR1 is SGHDT and CDR2 is YYEEEE. V lost 0 bases to trimming and J lost 1 base, with 7 bases between them. The CDR3 region is CASSLVQRNTGELFF. In DNA form, the CDR3 reads TGTGCCAGCAGCTTGGTGCAGCGGAACACCGGGGAGCTGTTTTTT.

The rearrangement links TRBV20-1 to TRBJ1-6; 9 positions agree with TRBD1. This CDR3 contains 18 residues. Germline lookup yields CDR1 DFQATT and CDR2 SNEGSKA (reference sequence). V shed 0 bases, J shed 7 bases, and the junction held 13 bases outside the gene matches. The CDR3: CSARDYAPGTGGNSPLHF. As DNA, the CDR3 is TGCAGTGCTAGAGACTACGCTCCGGGAACAGGGGGCAATTCACCCCTCCACTTT.

The V and J genes are TRBV9 and TRBJ1-2; D unclear. V lost 4 bases and J 1 base, leaving 14 bases between the germline ends. Germline V gives CDR1 SGDLS, CDR2 YYNGEE. The CDR3 is 15 amino acids. The CDR3 bases are TGTGCCAGCAGCCCCATGGAACTCCTTAACTATGGCTACACCTTC. As protein: CASSPMELLNYGYTF.

The chain has TRBV7-6 and TRBJ2-7, with 11 bases aligning to TRBD2. Germline loops: CDR1 SGHVS, CDR2 FNYEAQ. The ends lost 5 bases at V and 6 bases at J; junction bases unmatched: 12. The length of the CDR3 is 16 residues. The CDR3 region is CASSRTSGGPYAEQYF. DNA of the CDR3: TGTGCCAGCAGCCGAACTAGCGGGGGCCCCTACGCCGAGCAGTACTTC.

This clonotype is large (0.1 to 1%) in the sample. V is TRBV6-5 and J is TRBJ1-2, with TRBD1 matching 10 bases. V gave up 5 bases and J gave up 6 bases; unmatched junction bases: 6. The germline CDR1 and CDR2 sequences are MNHEY and SVGAGI. This CDR3 has 14 residues. CDR3 amino acids: CASSRDRGVHGYTF. The CDR3, as DNA: TGTGCCAGCAGTAGGGACAGGGGAGTCCATGGCTACACCTTC.

This clonotype was seen just once. The CDR3 DNA reads TGTGCCGTACAATGGACAGGGGTGAGTTTACCCCTCCACTTT. This gives the protein CAVQWTGVSLPLHF. This chain joins TRBV27 and TRBJ1-6, with TRBD1 identical over 9 bases. The CDR3 length is 14 residues. The ends lost 11 bases at V and 12 bases at J; junction bases unmatched: 14. Germline-derived CDR1 and CDR2 are MNHEY and SMNVEV (reference sequence).

The chain joins TRBV28 to TRBJ2-3, with 8 bases identical to TRBD2. V lost 1 base, J lost 6 bases, and 9 bases stayed unmatched. This CDR3 contains 16 residues. The germline V gene encodes CDR1 MDHEN and CDR2 SYDVKM. Written as DNA, the CDR3 is TGTGCCAGCAGTTTATATTTACGGGGGGGCGGTGATACGCAGTATTTT. It translates to CASSLYLRGGGDTQYF. Together with reference TRBV28 and TRBJ2-3, the CDR3 gives the full variable domain: DVKVTQSSRYLVKRTGEKVFLECVQDMDHENMFWYRQDPGLGLRLIYFSYDVKMKEKGDIPEGYSVSREKKERFSLILESASTNQTSMYLCASSLYLRGGGDTQYFGPGTRLTVL.

By its share, this clonotype is medium-sized. V is TRBV7-6 and J is TRBJ2-7; D possibly corresponds to TRBD2 (6 bases). The CDR3 sequence is 16 residues long. From germline, CDR1 is SGHVS and CDR2 FNYEAQ. The V end lost 1 base, the J end lost 0 bases, and 13 bases lay between the germline ends. The CDR3 nucleotides are TGTGCCAGCAGCTTAGAAGGGACTGGCAGCTCCTACGAGCAGTACTTC. This encodes CASSLEGTGSSYEQYF.

This chain joins TRBV4-3 and TRBJ2-1; TRBD2 matches at 13 bases. The CDR3 is 18 amino acids. The germline V gene encodes CDR1 LGHNA and CDR2 YSLEER. J gave up 0 bases and V 4 bases, and 6 bases lay outside the gene matches. CDR3 sequence reads: CASSPGLAGAFSYNEQFF. Here the CDR3 DNA reads TGCGCCAGCAGCCCCGGACTAGCGGGGGCCTTCTCCTACAATGAGCAGTTCTTC.

This clonotype rates as medium-sized. The CDR3 sequence: CASSYQSGNTGELFF. CDR3 nucleotides: TGTGCCAGCAGTTACCAGTCAGGGAACACCGGGGAGCTGTTTTTT. V is TRBV6-5 and J is TRBJ2-2; no clear D. The CDR3 is 15 amino acids. The ends were cut back, 2 bases at V and 1 base at J, with 8 bases in the middle. Germline V gives CDR1 MNHEY, CDR2 SVGAGI.

This clonotype was seen more than once but under ten times. The V gene is TRBV28, the J gene TRBJ2-1, with a weak D call TRBD1 (5 bases). V was clipped by 1 base and J by 6 bases, with 16 bases between them. This CDR3 contains 16 residues. Germline V CDR1 and CDR2: MDHEN, SYDVKM. The CDR3 DNA follows: TGTGCCAGCAGTTTATTATTCGGGCAGGGTTCCAATGAGCAGTTCTTC. Its translation is CASSLLFGQGSNEQFF.

V is TRBV5-5 and J is TRBJ1-1; tentatively, D is TRBD1 (6 bases). Germline V gene sequence: CDR1 SGHKS, CDR2 YYEKEE (reference sequence). The CDR3 extends over 13 amino acids. Trimming stripped 2 bases from V and 8 bases from J, with 13 bases between. Here the CDR3 DNA reads TGTGCCAGCAGCTTTACAGGGCGATCGGAAGCTTTCTTT. As protein: CASSFTGRSEAFF.

The J gene is TRBJ2-3, the V gene TRBV5-6; 9 bases line up with TRBD2. The CDR3 spans 16 residues. The V and J ends lost 0 bases and 2 bases, in that order; junction bases with no gene match: 4. The germline gives CDR1 SGHDT, CDR2 YYEEEE. CDR3 bases: TGTGCCAGCAGCTTGGTGAGCGGGGGGACCACAGATACGCAGTATTTT. Its protein product is CASSLVSGGTTDTQYF.

By its share, this clonotype is large. The chain links TRBV29-1 to TRBJ1-2, with D possibly being TRBD1 (5 bases). The germline V gene has CDR1 SQVTM and CDR2 ANQGSEA. With 6 bases removed from V and 6 bases from J, the gap between germline ends came to 14 bases. The length of the CDR3 is 12 residues. The CDR3 loop is CSVGSQGNGYTF. In DNA, the CDR3 is TGCAGCGTCGGGTCGCAGGGCAATGGCTACACCTTC.